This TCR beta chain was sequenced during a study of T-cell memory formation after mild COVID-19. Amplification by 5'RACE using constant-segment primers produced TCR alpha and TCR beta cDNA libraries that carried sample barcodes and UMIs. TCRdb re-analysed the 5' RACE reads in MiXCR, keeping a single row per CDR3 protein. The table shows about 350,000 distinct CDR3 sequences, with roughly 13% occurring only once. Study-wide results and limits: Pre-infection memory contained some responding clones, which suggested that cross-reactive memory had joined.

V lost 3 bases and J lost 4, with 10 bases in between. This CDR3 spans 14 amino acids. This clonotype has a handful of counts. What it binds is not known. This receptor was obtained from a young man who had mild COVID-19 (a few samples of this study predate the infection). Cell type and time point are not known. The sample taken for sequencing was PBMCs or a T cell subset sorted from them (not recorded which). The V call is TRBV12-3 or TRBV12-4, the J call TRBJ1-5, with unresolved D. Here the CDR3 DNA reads TGTGCCAGCAGTTTTAATCGGGGAAATCAGCCCCAGCATTTT. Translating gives CASSFNRGNQPQHF.